One and the same sample provided the 17 T cell receptor beta chains below, sequenced in a study of cytomegalovirus exposure and HLA in healthy donors. This PCR relied on a set of 60 Vbeta primers and 13 Jbeta primers. Produced via immunoSEQ multiplex PCR; TCRdb's table is partial and in-frame only. The table includes some 91,000 clones, 64% detected once. Material: PBMCs. The origin of the receptors is a human donor in good health.

The chain couples TRBV10-3 to TRBJ1-4, with D possibly TRBD1 on 6 matching bases. This CDR3 is 16 amino acids long. V was shortened by 0 bases and J by 8 bases, with 16 bases between the two germline ends. Germline values: CDR1 ENHRY, CDR2 SYGVKD. Written as DNA, the CDR3 is TGTGCCATCAGTGAGTCGGGGCAGGGGATTAAAGAAAAACTGTTTTTT. It specifies CAISESGQGIKEKLFF.

The chain combines TRBV7-2 with TRBJ1-2, with TRBD1 matching over 8 bases. Trimming cost V 3 bases and J 4 bases; bases outside gene matches: 4. This CDR3 is built from 14 residues. Germline CDR1 reads SGHTA; CDR2 reads FQGNSA. This CDR3 reads CASSLTGVPYGYTF. The CDR3 DNA reads as TGTGCCAGCAGCTTGACAGGGGTCCCCTATGGCTACACCTTC.

The chain joins TRBV28 to TRBJ2-7, with 8 nucleotides matching TRBD2. Trimming cost V 8 bases and J 2 bases; bases outside gene matches: 8. Germline lookup yields CDR1 MDHEN and CDR2 SYDVKM. The length of the CDR3 is 14 residues. This CDR3 is CASASHGGAYEQYF. The CDR3 bases are TGTGCCAGCGCCTCGCACGGGGGGGCCTACGAGCAGTACTTC. Combining the CDR3 with reference TRBV28 and TRBJ2-7 gives the whole variable domain DVKVTQSSRYLVKRTGEKVFLECVQDMDHENMFWYRQDPGLGLRLIYFSYDVKMKEKGDIPEGYSVSREKKERFSLILESASTNQTSMYLCASASHGGAYEQYFGPGTRLTVT.

This clone has only one observation. J is TRBJ2-1 and V is TRBV7-8; 16 bases fit TRBD2. Germline CDR1 reads SGHVS; CDR2 reads FQNEAQ. V dropped 1 base and J dropped 14; count of bases not matched to a gene: 8. The CDR3 is 16 residues long. CDR3 sequence reads: CASSLGAGLAGGKEFF. CDR3 coding DNA: TGTGCCAGCAGCTTAGGTGCGGGACTAGCGGGGGGGAAGGAGTTCTTC.

The chain uses TRBV5-5 and TRBJ2-2, with 8 bases aligning to TRBD2. Per the germline V gene, CDR1 is SGHKS and CDR2 is YYEKEE (reference sequence). Unmatched junction bases numbered 6, after V lost 3 bases and J lost 2 bases. CDR3 length: 16 amino acids. CDR3 residues: CASSSAGTRNTGELFF. CDR3 nucleotides: TGTGCCAGCAGCTCTGCCGGGACTAGAAACACCGGGGAGCTGTTTTTT.

The table lists this clone with a count of one. This chain joins TRBV9 and TRBJ2-3; D might be TRBD1 (6 bases). The germline V and J ends were trimmed by 4 bases and 6 bases, with 15 bases remaining between them. The CDR3 runs 14 residues. CDR1 and CDR2 from the germline V gene are SGDLS and YYNGEE. Here the CDR3 reads CASSPRQALDTQYF. Here the CDR3 DNA reads TGTGCCAGCAGCCCCAGACAGGCTCTGGATACGCAGTATTTT. Based on the CDR3 plus reference TRBV9 and TRBJ2-3, the full variable domain is DSGVTQTPKHLITATGQRVTLRCSPRSGDLSVYWYQQSLDQGLQFLIQYYNGEERAKGNILERFSAQQFPDLHSELNLSSLELGDSALYFCASSPRQALDTQYFGPGTRLTVL.

The chain is built from TRBV25-1 and TRBJ2-3, with D unclear. The CDR3 spans 15 residues. Germline V gene lookup returns CDR1 MGHDK and CDR2 SYGVNS. Trimming shortened V by 6 bases and J by 0 bases, and 13 bases separated the two germline ends. The chain's CDR3 is CASRPPRISTDTQYF. The CDR3 DNA follows: TGTGCCAGCAGACCCCCGCGGATTAGCACAGATACGCAGTATTTT.

This clone was seen a few times. V is TRBV7-3 and J is TRBJ1-1; 8 bases match TRBD1. V gave up 6 bases and J gave up 3 bases; unmatched junction bases: 6. Germline assignment: CDR1 SGHTA and CDR2 FQGTGA. The CDR3 contains 14 residues. The CDR3 DNA follows: TGTGCCAGCAGAATTACAGGGGGGCACACTGAAGCTTTCTTT. Translating it yields CASRITGGHTEAFF.

The chain uses TRBV5-5 and TRBJ2-5, with 7 bases lining up with TRBD2. Germline CDR1 SGHKS, CDR2 YYEKEE (reference sequence). Losses at the gene ends were 4 bases for V and 2 bases for J; bases not matched to a gene: 5. The CDR3 runs to 14 residues. CDR3 sequence reads: CASSRTSQQETQYF. For the CDR3, the DNA is TGTGCCAGCAGCCGGACTAGTCAGCAAGAGACCCAGTACTTC.

This chain connects TRBV11-2 to TRBJ2-3; the D gene is possibly TRBD1 (5 bases). CDR3 length: 12 residues. CDR1 is SGHAT and CDR2 is FQNNGV in the germline V gene. V was cut by 8 bases and J by 11 bases, with 17 bases left in between. The CDR3 sequence: CASDVARQGQYF. CDR3 DNA sequence: TGTGCCAGCGACGTAGCTCGGCAGGGGCAGTATTTT.

This rearrangement joins TRBV5-6 to TRBJ1-2; D is perhaps TRBD1 (5 bases). Per germline, CDR1 SGHDT and CDR2 YYEEEE. This CDR3 has 15 residues. Trimming removed 1 base at V and 3 bases at J, with 13 bases between. CDR3 sequence: CASSLRAGMDYGYTF. The CDR3 DNA is TGTGCCAGCAGCTTGAGGGCAGGGATGGACTATGGCTACACCTTC.

V is TRBV19 and J is TRBJ2-3, with 7 bases fitting TRBD1. Germline CDR1 is LNHDA and CDR2 is SQIVND (reference sequence). The CDR3 loop spans 14 amino acids. V was clipped by 6 bases and J by 1 base; unmatched bases: 4. DNA of the CDR3: TGTGCCAGTAGCCGACAGGGCCGCACAGATACGCAGTATTTT. The encoded protein is CASSRQGRTDTQYF.

This clone was found a few times. CDR3 DNA: TGTGCCAGCAGCTGGACTAGGGGGGACTACGAGCAGTACTTC. Translated, it gives CASSWTRGDYEQYF. This rearrangement joins TRBV11-3 to TRBJ2-7; D is possibly TRBD2 (7 bases). V lost 4 bases and J lost 3, with 13 bases in between. The CDR3 is 14 residues long. Germline CDR1 SGHNT, CDR2 YENEEA.

The J gene is TRBJ1-3, the V gene TRBV5-1, with 8 bases aligning to TRBD1. V trimming: 2 bases; J trimming: 3 bases; junction bases outside the gene matches: 10. The CDR3 extends over 17 amino acids. CDR1 is SGHRS and CDR2 is YFSETQ in the germline V gene. The DNA of the CDR3 is TGCGCCAGCAGCTTCGGTGTTTTACAGGGGGATGGAAACACCATATATTTT. This gives the protein CASSFGVLQGDGNTIYF. The full variable domain, its missing parts supplied by reference TRBV5-1 and TRBJ1-3, is KAGVTQTPRYLIKTRGQQVTLSCSPISGHRSVSWYQQTPGQGLQFLFEYFSETQRNKGNFPGRFSGRQFSNSRSEMNVSTLELGDSALYLCASSFGVLQGDGNTIYFGEGSWLTVV.

This clone has just a few counts. V is TRBV14 and J is TRBJ1-2; 9 bases fit TRBD1. Trimming removed 4 bases from V and 6 bases from J; junction bases left unmatched: 3. CDR1 SGHDN and CDR2 FVKESK come from the germline V gene. The CDR3 runs 13 residues. CDR3 sequence: CASSPRTGDGYTF. The CDR3 region has the DNA TGTGCCAGCAGCCCTAGGACAGGGGATGGCTACACCTTC.

The chain uses TRBV7-9 and TRBJ1-4; D is undetermined. This CDR3 has 15 amino acids. Germline V gene lookup returns CDR1 SEHNR and CDR2 FQNEAQ (reference sequence). The germline V and J ends were trimmed by 6 bases and 3 bases, with 14 bases remaining between them. CDR3 loop: CASRRTDGANEKLFF. CDR3 DNA: TGTGCCAGCAGAAGAACGGACGGGGCTAATGAAAAACTGTTTTTT.

For the CDR3, the DNA is TGTGCCAGCAGCGCCGGGACTAGTAGGGATACGCAGTATTTT. Protein product: CASSAGTSRDTQYF. The rearrangement links TRBV5-4 to TRBJ2-3, with 8 bases that match TRBD2. V was pared by 4 bases and J by 6 bases, with 7 bases of the junction left unmatched. Germline loops: CDR1 SGHNT, CDR2 YYREEE (reference sequence). This CDR3 is built from 14 residues.